What follows is one TCR beta chain and its context. Only in-frame clones appear in the TCRdb table, and some are missing; sequencing was by immunoSEQ multiplex PCR. This sample has 200,000 to 300,000 clones; 84% occur once, and the top ten carry over 8.5%. This CDR3 spans 14 amino acids. CDR1 and CDR2 from the germline V gene are SEHNR and FQNEAQ (reference sequence). The ends lost 2 bases at V and 4 bases at J; junction bases unmatched: 2. This entry comes from a study of blood T cell repertoires in COVID-19. Sequences were obtained from peripheral blood. The chain combines TRBV7-9 with TRBJ1-2; the match to TRBD1 covers 9 bases. The sequence derives from a human donor in a cohort sampled during active COVID-19. The CDR3 DNA follows: TGTGCCAGCAGCTTAAAGACAGGGGGCTATGGCTACACCTTC. It translates to CASSLKTGGYGYTF.